The rows below give T cell receptor beta chains drawn from one sample of a study of T-cell reconstitution after alpha-beta-depleted transplantation in children. MiXCR, applied by TCRdb to the PCR reads, yields one record per CDR3 protein. Of about 540,000 distinct CDR3 sequences detected, around 16% appear once; the ten largest clones hold roughly 3.3%. Sequencing was performed on PBMCs from the stem cell graft donor, taken from the stem cell graft. These receptors all stem from a human donor who donated a stem cell graft to a child with acute lymphoblastic leukemia. Both conserved end residues are trimmed from each CDR3. Fields, in order: D gene, V gene, CDR3 protein. The D gene is left open where the match is weak.

-	TRBV29-1	SVEGRLGNTGELF
TRBD2	TRBV5-1	ASSVTSGRALGTDTQY
-	TRBV7-9	ASSAGRGREETQY
-	TRBV5-1	ASSLGTLSGYEQY
-	TRBV9	ASSVEGTYGYT
-	TRBV20-1	SARDGGTGANVLT
TRBD2	TRBV12-3/TRBV12-4	ASSGEFRGASGGEQF
-	TRBV7-8	ASSLWQSYNEQF
TRBD1	TRBV20-1	SARREGTDAREGYT
-	TRBV9	ASSVETTRSYEQY
-	TRBV7-9	ASSSHENYEQY
-	TRBV12-3/TRBV12-4	ASRPWGRTSGNTIY
-	TRBV7-2	ASSLVTRREQY
-	TRBV18	ASKPWGTEETQY
-	TRBV4-1	ASSQRVSSEQF
-	TRBV9	ASSTTTGNTEAF
TRBD1	TRBV4-1	ASSQSRGIGYT
TRBD2	TRBV20-1	SARDTLAGSETQY
TRBD1	TRBV15	ATSRVKGQLHQPQH
-	TRBV27	ACSLHTGPRY
-	TRBV30	AWSGSGTQAYEQY
-	TRBV5-1	ASSFSWDITNTGELF
TRBD1	TRBV2	ASSGGTGFYEQY
-	TRBV10-2	ASSEPGRDQPQH
-	TRBV7-2	ASSLGPGEATEAF
TRBD1	TRBV28	ASSPRDRAFHEQY
-	TRBV3-1	ASSQRSGAGNIQY
-	TRBV29-1	SVAGGEYGYT
-	TRBV28	ASIGGPQPQH
TRBD2	TRBV20-1	SAAGPSGRLYEQY
-	TRBV5-1	ASSYIGSGNTIY
-	TRBV3-1	ASSHPGGREGYGYT
TRBD1	TRBV12-3/TRBV12-4	ASSEGARYTLH
-	TRBV5-1	ASSPTGARTKNIQY
-	TRBV5-1	ASSPLQGRTQY
-	TRBV5-1	ASSFGVYGNQPQH
-	TRBV27	ASSTSPGRMNTEAF
-	TRBV12-3/TRBV12-4	ASSSTRNQPQH
TRBD2	TRBV14	ASSQGWAGDYEQF
TRBD2	TRBV4-2	ASSQELAGPEQF
-	TRBV4-1	ASSQRQETQY
-	TRBV12-3/TRBV12-4	ASSPAALSYEQY
TRBD2	TRBV23-1	ASNSGGTQY
TRBD2	TRBV7-9	ASSFSLAGDTDTQY
-	TRBV10-3	AISGGEVYEQY
-	TRBV5-1	ASSFFPQGGTEAF
TRBD2	TRBV27	ASRLAGGYEQY
TRBD2	TRBV20-1	CAPIPGLAGEHEQY
-	TRBV27	ASSTSGSRQPQH
-	TRBV4-1	ASSQGFPGPDYTQY
TRBD1	TRBV27	ASVEDRGLYEQY
TRBD2	TRBV5-1	ASSWTSVQETQY
-	TRBV5-1	ASTQGGESEQY
TRBD1	TRBV7-3	ASSRRGDRGQTEQF
TRBD1	TRBV12-3/TRBV12-4	ASSFSLTGGLLMNSGANVLT